This paragraph covers one T cell receptor beta chain sequence. Antigen: not known. Libraries were prepared by immunoSEQ multiplex PCR; TCRdb keeps only in-frame clonotypes and omits some of them. The sample has 11,000 or so clones; roughly 80% are singletons. The V gene's germline CDR1 is WNHNN and CDR2 SYGVQD (reference sequence). The CDR3 covers 14 residues. V was clipped by 5 bases and J by 6 bases; unmatched bases: 5. The sample comes from a study of high-grade serous ovarian cancer treatment subgroups. For the study at large: Mean per sample: around 13,000 reads, around 7,300 unique TCR beta rearrangements. Study conclusions and caveats: Repertoire similarity ranged about 0.095 to 0.8 between tumors of one patient.

Tumor samples were obtained before definitive surgery or chemotherapy. Sequencing input: tumor tissue. The chain uses TRBV10-1 and TRBJ2-2; 8 bases are shared with TRBD2. This receptor was taken from a human donor with high-grade serous ovarian cancer. DNA for the CDR3: TGCGCCAGCAGTACGGGAGGGCCATCCGGGGAGCTGTTTTTT. This encodes CASSTGGPSGELFF.